The 22 T cell receptor beta chains below were found in one sample sequenced in a study of cytomegalovirus exposure and HLA in healthy donors. The PCR used 60 Vbeta and 13 Jbeta primers. The method was immunoSEQ multiplex PCR; TCRdb's version includes in-frame clones alone and lacks a portion of them. The sample includes about 210,000 clones, over 80% of them seen just once. The source material was PBMCs. These receptors were collected from a middle-aged man in good health and CMV-seropositive.

In this sample, this clone turned up once. The CDR3 sequence is CSADREGGNTIYF. In DNA, the CDR3 is TGCAGCGCGGACAGAGAGGGCGGAAACACCATATATTTT. V is TRBV29-1 and J is TRBJ1-3, with a weak D call TRBD1 (6 bases). V was clipped by 7 bases and J by 4 bases, with 14 bases between them. Germline V gene lookup returns CDR1 SQVTM and CDR2 ANQGSEA. This CDR3 has 13 amino acids. Full variable domain (outside the CDR3, taken from reference TRBV29-1 and TRBJ1-3): SAVISQKPSRDICQRGTSLTIQCQVDSQVTMMFWYRQQPGQSLTLIATANQGSEATYESGFVIDKFPISRPNLTFSTLTVSNMSPEDSSIYLCSADREGGNTIYFGEGSWLTVV.

This chain uses TRBV7-6 with TRBJ2-2; TRBD2 matches 14 bases. With V trimmed by 4 bases and J by 8 bases, 9 bases remained unmatched. The CDR3 length is 17 residues. Germline CDR1 SGHVS, CDR2 FNYEAQ. CDR3 loop: CASSWGTSGSRIGELFF. DNA of the CDR3: TGTGCCAGCAGCTGGGGGACTAGCGGGAGCCGCATAGGGGAGCTGTTTTTT.

The V gene is TRBV10-1, the J gene TRBJ2-6; D unclear. In germline, CDR1 is WNHNN, CDR2 SYGVQD (reference sequence). V lost 4 bases to trimming and J lost 0 bases, with 4 bases between them. The CDR3 contains 14 residues. CDR3 in amino acids: CASSGSSGANVLTF. CDR3 nucleotides: TGCGCCAGCAGTGGGAGCTCTGGGGCCAACGTCCTGACTTTC.

This rearrangement joins TRBV2 to TRBJ2-3; 12 bases align to TRBD2. The germline V gene has CDR1 SNHLY and CDR2 FYNNEI. V lost 4 bases to trimming and J lost 1 base; unmatched junction nucleotides: 0. This CDR3 region has 15 residues. The CDR3 here is CASSGLAGGTDTQYF. CDR3 DNA sequence: TGTGCCAGCAGTGGACTAGCGGGAGGCACAGATACGCAGTATTTT.

The chain has TRBV7-8 and TRBJ2-7; weak D call: TRBD2 (6 bases). CDR1 SGHVS and CDR2 FQNEAQ come from the germline V gene. The CDR3 contains 14 residues. The V gene lost 7 bases and the J gene lost 3 bases, with 16 bases spanning the gap. The CDR3 protein is CASTPWRDLYEQYF. DNA for the CDR3: TGTGCCAGCACCCCCTGGCGGGATCTCTACGAGCAGTACTTC.

V usage is TRBV7-9 and J usage is TRBJ1-1; 8 nucleotides align to TRBD1. CDR3 length: 16 amino acids. Germline V gene sequence: CDR1 SEHNR, CDR2 FQNEAQ (reference sequence). V shed 2 bases, J shed 3 bases, and the junction held 8 bases outside the gene matches. This CDR3 reads CASSLRQGAWDTEAFF. DNA of the CDR3: TGTGCCAGCAGCTTAAGGCAGGGGGCGTGGGACACTGAAGCTTTCTTT.

This chain connects TRBV14 to TRBJ1-1, with a weak D call TRBD1 (5 bases). V gave up 5 bases and J gave up 7 bases, with 11 bases separating them. The length of the CDR3 is 12 residues. CDR1 is SGHDN and CDR2 is FVKESK in the germline V gene. The CDR3 loop is CASSSGGNEAFF. CDR3 in DNA: TGTGCCAGCAGCTCGGGGGGTAATGAAGCTTTCTTT.

The sample holds one count of this clone. The chain recombines TRBV6-5 with TRBJ1-2; tentative D call: TRBD1 (5 bases). Between the trimmed V and J ends, which lost 2 bases and 3 bases, there was a span of 13 bases. Germline V gives CDR1 MNHEY, CDR2 SVGAGI. This CDR3 contains 15 residues. For the CDR3, the DNA is TGTGCCAGCAGTTACCGCGGGGACGAGGACTATGGCTACACCTTC. Translation: CASSYRGDEDYGYTF.

The chain combines TRBV5-4 with TRBJ2-7; tentative D call: TRBD2 (5 bases). Germline assignment: CDR1 SGHNT and CDR2 YYREEE (reference sequence). The CDR3 extends over 15 amino acids. V lost 4 bases and J 3 bases, leaving 17 bases between the germline ends. The CDR3 region has the DNA TGTGCCAGCAGCGTCGCCGGGATGCCTAGCTACGAGCAGTACGTC. Its translation is CASSVAGMPSYEQYV.

The chain carries TRBV29-1 and TRBJ2-7, with 8 nucleotides matching TRBD1. Germline V CDR1 and CDR2: SQVTM, ANQGSEA. This CDR3 region has 15 residues. The V and J ends lost 1 base and 3 bases, in that order; junction bases with no gene match: 8. As DNA, the CDR3 is TGCAGCGTTGAAGGGGCCGACAGGGGATACTACGAGCAGTACTTC. Protein sequence: CSVEGADRGYYEQYF.

The rearrangement joins TRBV11-3 to TRBJ2-5; 13 nucleotides align to TRBD2. V lost 5 bases and J lost 5; bases outside the gene matches: 17. Germline V CDR1 and CDR2: SGHNT, YENEEA. CDR3 size: 19 residues. This CDR3 is CASSRGGYGLAGDWETQYF. Here the CDR3 DNA reads TGTGCCAGCAGCCGTGGCGGATACGGACTAGCGGGAGACTGGGAGACCCAGTACTTC.

The chain carries TRBV27 and TRBJ1-2; weak D call: TRBD1 (5 bases). The CDR3 length is 13 residues. Germline CDR1 and CDR2: MNHEY and SMNVEV (reference sequence). V was clipped by 2 bases and J by 2 bases, with 6 bases between them. The DNA of the CDR3 is TGTGCCAGCAGTTTACAGGGCAACTATGGCTACACCTTC. Its translation is CASSLQGNYGYTF.

The rearrangement joins TRBV5-4 to TRBJ1-3, with 7 bases identical to TRBD1. J was trimmed by 0 bases and V by 4 bases; bases with no gene match: 10. CDR3 length: 17 residues. Germline CDR1 SGHNT, CDR2 YYREEE (reference sequence). CDR3 amino acids: CASSLPPDRNSGNTIYF. The CDR3 DNA reads TGTGCCAGCAGCCTTCCCCCGGACAGGAACTCTGGAAACACCATATATTTT.

The gene calls are TRBV11-2 and TRBJ2-7; 7 positions match TRBD2. Germline-derived CDR1 and CDR2 are SGHAT and FQNNGV. V gave up 4 bases and J gave up 7 bases; unmatched junction bases: 10. The CDR3 is 14 residues long. CDR3 loop: CASSSRTRSGEQYF. CDR3 nucleotide sequence: TGTGCCAGCAGCTCCAGGACTAGGTCGGGGGAGCAGTACTTC.

The V gene is TRBV10-1, the J gene TRBJ2-2, with TRBD1 identical over 8 bases. The CDR3 has 16 residues. In germline, CDR1 is WNHNN, CDR2 SYGVQD (reference sequence). Trimming removed 5 bases from V and 0 bases from J; junction bases left unmatched: 5. The CDR3: CASSMDRAPNTGELFF. The CDR3 DNA reads as TGCGCCAGCAGTATGGACAGGGCCCCGAACACCGGGGAGCTGTTTTTT.

This chain connects TRBV19 to TRBJ2-1; unclear D gene. Germline lookup yields CDR1 LNHDA and CDR2 SQIVND (reference sequence). V lost 5 bases to trimming and J lost 4 bases, with 9 bases between them. The CDR3 has 13 residues. The CDR3 DNA sequence: TGTGCCAGTAGTCCTACTATGTACAATGAGCAGTTCTTC. Translated, it gives CASSPTMYNEQFF.

The chain is built from TRBV19 and TRBJ2-1, with 9 bases that match TRBD2. With V trimmed by 8 bases and J by 6 bases, 5 bases remained unmatched. The CDR3 length is 13 residues. Germline CDR1 reads LNHDA; CDR2 reads SQIVND (reference sequence). For the CDR3, the DNA is TGTGCCAGTTCGCGGGGGGGGATCAATGAGCAGTTCTTC. Translated: CASSRGGINEQFF.

CDR3 residues: CASSVEGPLASYNEQFF. CDR3 nucleotide sequence: TGTGCCAGCAGCGTAGAGGGACCACTAGCATCTTACAATGAGCAGTTCTTC. The chain couples TRBV9 to TRBJ2-1; D might be TRBD2 (6 bases). Germline V gene data show CDR1 as SGDLS and CDR2 as YYNGEE. The CDR3 is made up of 17 amino acids. V lost 0 bases and J lost 4, with 17 bases in between.

CDR3 region: CASSGGSSYNEQFF. The CDR3 bases are TGTGCCAGTAGTGGCGGGAGCTCCTACAATGAGCAGTTCTTC. The chain carries TRBV19 and TRBJ2-1; 7 nucleotides align to TRBD2. Germline V CDR1 and CDR2: LNHDA, SQIVND (reference sequence). J gave up 0 bases and V 5 bases, and 1 base lay outside the gene matches. There are 14 residues in the CDR3.

The rearrangement joins TRBV7-9 to TRBJ2-7; unclear D gene. The CDR3 contains 14 residues. V was clipped by 3 bases and J by 2 bases, with 11 bases between them. Germline loops: CDR1 SEHNR, CDR2 FQNEAQ (reference sequence). The CDR3: CASSFDINTYEQYF. The CDR3 bases are TGTGCCAGCAGCTTCGACATTAACACCTACGAGCAGTACTTC.

The CDR3 sequence is CASSEASGTDTQYF. In DNA, the CDR3 is TGCGCCAGCTCCGAGGCTAGCGGAACAGATACGCAGTATTTT. This chain links TRBV5-1 with TRBJ2-3; 7 bases fit TRBD2. The CDR3 is 14 amino acids. Per germline, CDR1 SGHRS and CDR2 YFSETQ. V was pared by 7 bases and J by 3 bases, with 8 bases of the junction left unmatched.

V and J are TRBV5-1 and TRBJ2-7, with D perhaps TRBD2 (6 bases). Trimming took 4 bases from V and 3 from J, leaving 14 bases between them. Germline V gene lookup returns CDR1 SGHRS and CDR2 YFSETQ. The CDR3 extends over 14 amino acids. CDR3 region: CASSRGTADYEQYV. In DNA, the CDR3 is TGCGCCAGCAGCCGGGGGACTGCAGACTACGAGCAGTACGTC.